The clone carrying this T cell receptor beta chain was counted a few times. TCRdb's table, derived via immunoSEQ multiplex PCR, lists solely in-frame clones and lacks some. Of 25,000 to 35,000 clones listed, roughly 70% are singletons. No patient escaped relapse after autologous stem cell transplantation, and brentuximab vedotin exposure varied. Each best response was a complete response, a partial response or progressive disease. The length of the CDR3 is 13 residues. The germline V and J ends were trimmed by 3 bases and 9 bases, with 12 bases remaining between them. Germline V gene lookup returns CDR1 LNHDA and CDR2 SQIVND (reference sequence). The source of the sample is a study of PD-1 blockade in classical Hodgkin lymphoma. About the research overall: Patients got intravenous nivolumab 3 mg/kg every 2 weeks.

Source: peripheral blood mononuclear cells (PBMCs), taken before the second cycle of nivolumab. The chain joins TRBV19 to TRBJ2-1; a weak D match, TRBD1 (5 bases). The sequence derives from a human donor with classical Hodgkin lymphoma. The CDR3 nucleotides read TGTGCCAGTAGTATTTCAGGGTGGGGTGAGCAGTTCTTC. Its translation: CASSISGWGEQFF.